These 30 T cell receptor beta chains originate from one sample sequenced in a study of shared clonotypes between healthy human individuals (dated by TCRdb to about 2020). Library prep was done by the immunoSEQ multiplex PCR assay. The clones in this table, taken by TCRdb from immuneACCESS, are in-frame only. Not every clone is retained; where verified, under half of the shortfall comes from an unresolved V gene, and the cause of the rest is unknown. The table for this sample lists 980,000 or so clones; over 60% of them were counted only once. The ten top clones hold roughly 1.5% of the sample. The sample consisted of memory CD4+ T cells sorted from blood. Sample cell subset or site, as interpreted from the label and publication: CD45RA-negative fraction. The receptors originated from a man aged 18 to 30 in good health.

The chain has TRBV19 and TRBJ2-7; perhaps D is TRBD1 or TRBD2 (5 bases each). The CDR3 length is 16 residues. Germline values: CDR1 LNHDA, CDR2 SQIVND (reference sequence). V gave up 5 bases and J gave up 2 bases, with 19 bases separating them. This chain's CDR3 is CASSGTARSRTYEQYF. The CDR3, as DNA: TGTGCCAGTAGTGGGACGGCGAGGTCGAGGACCTACGAGCAGTACTTC.

V gene TRBV7-2 combines with J gene TRBJ2-7; D is perhaps TRBD1 (7 bases). Trimming left V 0 bases short and J 8 bases short, with 20 bases between. Germline V gene sequence: CDR1 SGHTA, CDR2 FQGNSA. This CDR3 is built from 16 residues. The CDR3 nucleotides read TGTGCCAGCAGCTTAGCTCTCCCAGGGGGGACGATCAAGCAGTACTTC. Translated: CASSLALPGGTIKQYF.

This clone is a singleton in its sample. The chain uses TRBV28 and TRBJ1-4; no firm D call. The V end lost 3 bases, the J end lost 8 bases, and 7 bases lay between the germline ends. Germline CDR1 reads MDHEN; CDR2 reads SYDVKM. CDR3 length: 12 amino acids. Here the CDR3 reads CASSLGWEKLFF. The CDR3 DNA reads TGTGCCAGCAGTTTGGGGTGGGAAAAACTGTTTTTT. The full variable domain, rest sourced from reference TRBV28 and TRBJ1-4, is DVKVTQSSRYLVKRTGEKVFLECVQDMDHENMFWYRQDPGLGLRLIYFSYDVKMKEKGDIPEGYSVSREKKERFSLILESASTNQTSMYLCASSLGWEKLFFGSGTQLSVL.

The rearrangement links TRBV7-2 to TRBJ2-3; the D gene could be TRBD1 or TRBD2 (5 bases each). This CDR3 contains 15 residues. Germline V gene sequence: CDR1 SGHTA, CDR2 FQGNSA. The ends were cut back, 5 bases at V and 6 bases at J, with 18 bases in the middle. CDR3 amino acids: CASSTRGGYGDTQYF. The CDR3 DNA sequence: TGTGCCAGCAGCACCCGGGGCGGGTACGGCGATACGCAGTATTTT.

This chain uses TRBV19 with TRBJ2-7; D might be TRBD1 (6 bases). The CDR3 extends over 12 amino acids. V was shortened by 6 bases and J by 8 bases, with 14 bases between the two germline ends. The germline V gene encodes CDR1 LNHDA and CDR2 SQIVND (reference sequence). In nucleotides, the CDR3 is TGTGCCAGTAGCTCCGGTTGGGACAAGCAGTACTTC. This gives the protein CASSSGWDKQYF.

The chain has TRBV6-5 and TRBJ1-2; D is possibly TRBD1 (6 bases). Trimming shortened V by 6 bases and J by 2 bases, and 10 bases separated the two germline ends. CDR1 is MNHEY and CDR2 is SVGAGI in the germline V gene. The CDR3 runs to 13 residues. The DNA of the CDR3 is TGTGCCAGCAGATATACAGGGAACTATGGCTACACCTTC. Translation gives CASRYTGNYGYTF.

This clone was seen only a few times. The DNA for the CDR3 is TGTGCCATCAGCCATAGCGGGTACGAGCAGTACTTC. This translates into CAISHSGYEQYF. The chain uses TRBV10-3 and TRBJ2-7, with 7 bases that match TRBD2. CDR1 ENHRY and CDR2 SYGVKD come from the germline V gene. The CDR3 has 12 amino acids. V lost 6 bases to trimming and J lost 4 bases; unmatched junction nucleotides: 3.

CDR3 sequence (DNA): TGTGCCAGTAGTACCGACGGATCTAACTATGGCTACACCTTC. Protein product: CASSTDGSNYGYTF. The chain joins TRBV19 to TRBJ1-2; D gene ambiguous. Germline lookup yields CDR1 LNHDA and CDR2 SQIVND (reference sequence). V gave up 4 bases and J gave up 0 bases, with 9 bases separating them. This CDR3 region has 14 residues.

The CDR3 region is CASSPRSAGELFF. In nucleotides, the CDR3 is TGTGCCAGCAGCCCCCGGTCCGCCGGGGAGCTGTTTTTT. The V and J genes are TRBV9 and TRBJ2-2; the D is unclear. Trimming took 4 bases from V and 6 from J, leaving 10 bases between them. This CDR3 contains 13 residues. The germline gives CDR1 SGDLS, CDR2 YYNGEE.

This clone appeared a few times. The chain is built from TRBV30 and TRBJ1-4; D is unresolved. Looked up from germline, CDR1 is GTSNPN and CDR2 is SVGIG (reference sequence). Trimming removed 1 base from V and 10 bases from J, with 22 bases in between. The CDR3 contains 16 residues. The CDR3 bases are TGTGCCTGGAGTGATCAGTTTGAGGGCATACTGGGAAAACTGTTTTTT. Its translation: CAWSDQFEGILGKLFF.

The rearrangement joins TRBV18 to TRBJ1-2; D unresolved. CDR1 is KGHSH, CDR2 LQKENI, per germline. There are 15 residues in the CDR3. The germline V and J ends were trimmed by 3 bases and 6 bases, with 17 bases remaining between them. In nucleotides, the CDR3 is TGTGCCAGCTCACCCGGCCTAACTCGAGGAGATGGCTACACCTTC. Translation: CASSPGLTRGDGYTF.

This clone was observed many times. The chain has TRBV21-1 and TRBJ2-3. TRBV21-1 is a known pseudogene. CDR3 length: 18 amino acids. The CDR3, as DNA: TGTGCCAGCAGCAAAAAGGGGCGGGCAGGACTCTTCACAGATACGCAGTATTTT. It codes for CASSKKGRAGLFTDTQYF.

The table lists this clone with a few counts. The chain links TRBV11-3 to TRBJ2-3, with D tentatively TRBD1 (5 bases). CDR1 SGHNT and CDR2 YENEEA come from the germline V gene. V shed 7 bases and J shed 2 bases, with 10 bases lying between them. The CDR3 spans 13 residues. CDR3 nucleotide sequence: TGTGCCAGCATCGAGACAGACACAGATACGCAGTATTTT. Amino acid sequence: CASIETDTDTQYF.

As regards this clone: Within the sample, other DNA sequences also encode this same CDR3. The genes are TRBV6-5 and TRBJ1-4, with a weak D call TRBD1 (5 bases). The CDR3 length is 15 residues. Deletions cut 0 bases from V and 7 bases from J, with 12 bases between. In germline, CDR1 is MNHEY, CDR2 SVGAGI. As DNA, the CDR3 is TGTGCCAGCAGTTACTCTTGGGGGGTCGGTGAAAAACTGTTTTTT. This gives the protein CASSYSWGVGEKLFF.

The DNA of the CDR3 is TGTGCCTGGACCGCTGACAGGGTTTATGAAAAACTGTTTTTT. This gives the protein CAWTADRVYEKLFF. V is TRBV30 and J is TRBJ1-4; 7 positions agree with TRBD1. This CDR3 is built from 14 residues. Trimming at V came to 4 bases and at J to 6 bases, leaving 8 bases not matched to a gene. Germline V gene lookup returns CDR1 GTSNPN and CDR2 SVGIG (reference sequence).

The chain carries TRBV2 and TRBJ2-7, with 8 bases matching TRBD1. Looked up from germline, CDR1 is SNHLY and CDR2 is FYNNEI. The CDR3 contains 18 residues. Unmatched junction bases numbered 15, after V lost 3 bases and J lost 2 bases. The CDR3 loop reads CASSDWQVSGTGTYEQYF. CDR3 coding DNA: TGTGCCAGCAGTGATTGGCAGGTGTCTGGGACAGGTACCTACGAGCAGTACTTC.

This clone was counted only a few times. The V and J genes are TRBV28 and TRBJ2-7, with 8 bases aligning to TRBD1. Germline V gene data show CDR1 as MDHEN and CDR2 as SYDVKM. This CDR3 contains 14 residues. V was clipped by 5 bases and J by 4 bases; unmatched bases: 7. The CDR3 sequence is CASSPPQGAYEQYF. The CDR3 DNA follows: TGTGCCAGCAGTCCCCCCCAGGGGGCTTACGAGCAGTACTTC.

This chain joins TRBV11-2 and TRBJ1-1; tentatively, D is TRBD1 (5 bases). The CDR3 is made up of 14 amino acids. V was shortened by 4 bases and J by 4 bases, with 13 bases between the two germline ends. Germline assignment: CDR1 SGHAT and CDR2 FQNNGV. The CDR3 DNA sequence: TGTGCCAGCAGCTGGGTGGGGGGTCTCACTGAAGCTTTCTTT. Translation: CASSWVGGLTEAFF.

V and J are TRBV4-1 and TRBJ2-5, with D unresolved. V was clipped by 3 bases and J by 2 bases, with 13 bases between them. This CDR3 comprises 15 residues. Germline-derived CDR1 and CDR2 are MGHRA and YSYEKL. The CDR3 coding sequence is TGCGCCAGCAGCCAGATTCCCGGGCCACAAGAGACCCAGTACTTC. This codes for CASSQIPGPQETQYF.

The chain combines TRBV28 with TRBJ2-3, with D maybe TRBD2 (6 bases). Germline V lookup: CDR1 MDHEN, CDR2 SYDVKM. The length of the CDR3 is 14 residues. V lost 7 bases and J 2 bases, leaving 13 bases between the germline ends. The CDR3 loop is CASNPRGATDTQYF. The CDR3 DNA follows: TGTGCCAGCAACCCCCGCGGGGCCACAGATACGCAGTATTTT. The full variable domain, rest sourced from reference TRBV28 and TRBJ2-3, is DVKVTQSSRYLVKRTGEKVFLECVQDMDHENMFWYRQDPGLGLRLIYFSYDVKMKEKGDIPEGYSVSREKKERFSLILESASTNQTSMYLCASNPRGATDTQYFGPGTRLTVL.

V usage is TRBV2 and J usage is TRBJ2-3, with 8 nucleotides matching TRBD2. V lost 11 bases and J lost 3; bases outside the gene matches: 7. Germline assignment: CDR1 SNHLY and CDR2 FYNNEI. The CDR3 contains 13 residues. The CDR3 DNA follows: TGTGCCTTTCAGCGGGAGTCAACAGATACGCAGTATTTT. Its protein is CAFQRESTDTQYF.

This clone was picked up a small number of times. The chain combines TRBV4-1 with TRBJ2-3; D possibly corresponds to TRBD1 (6 bases). The V end was cut by 4 bases, the J end by 2 bases, with 16 bases between. Germline values: CDR1 MGHRA, CDR2 YSYEKL. The CDR3 runs to 16 residues. In nucleotides, the CDR3 is TGCGCCAGCAGCCCCAGAGGGGGTGCGGTCACAGATACGCAGTATTTT. Protein sequence: CASSPRGGAVTDTQYF.

This sequence joins TRBV7-2 and TRBJ1-2, with 8 bases aligning to TRBD1. The CDR3 runs 15 residues. Germline V gene data show CDR1 as SGHTA and CDR2 as FQGNSA. V dropped 4 bases and J dropped 4; count of bases not matched to a gene: 8. The CDR3 DNA sequence: TGTGCCAGCAGCTCGGCTCAGGGGGCCGGCTATGGCTACACCTTC. Translated: CASSSAQGAGYGYTF.

The rearrangement links TRBV9 to TRBJ1-1; no reliable D call. In germline, CDR1 is SGDLS, CDR2 YYNGEE. This CDR3 has 15 amino acids. V lost 0 bases and J lost 4, with 13 bases in between. Here the CDR3 DNA reads TGTGCCAGCAGCGTAGACGGGCGGGTGGGCACTGAAGCTTTCTTT. The encoded protein is CASSVDGRVGTEAFF.

The V and J genes are TRBV5-4 and TRBJ1-6; 9 positions agree with TRBD1. Germline values: CDR1 SGHNT, CDR2 YYREEE (reference sequence). The J segment lost 7 bases and the V segment lost 4 bases, leaving 6 bases of the junction unmatched. There are 15 residues in the CDR3. The CDR3 loop is CASSPWTGANSPLHF. The CDR3 nucleotides are TGTGCCAGCAGCCCGTGGACAGGGGCGAATTCACCCCTCCACTTT.

This sequence joins TRBV6-1 and TRBJ1-2, with TRBD1 as a possible D gene (5 bases). The V gene's germline CDR1 is MNHNS and CDR2 SASEGT. Trimming left V 5 bases short and J 4 bases short, with 17 bases between. The CDR3 is 15 residues long. CDR3 sequence reads: CASSINLQGAYGYTF. The CDR3 region has the DNA TGTGCCAGCAGTATAAACCTCCAGGGTGCCTATGGCTACACCTTC.

V is TRBV15 and J is TRBJ2-7; 11 bases line up with TRBD2. Germline V gives CDR1 LNHNV, CDR2 YYDKDF (reference sequence). This CDR3 contains 19 residues. V shed 0 bases, J shed 6 bases, and the junction held 16 bases outside the gene matches. The CDR3 DNA follows: TGTGCCACCAGCAGAGATCGACTAGCGGGACTAGGAGCCAAAAGCGAGCAGTACTTC. It encodes CATSRDRLAGLGAKSEQYF.

This clone was seen a single time. The chain links TRBV11-2 to TRBJ2-3, with D hard to call. V was trimmed by 3 bases and J by 3 bases, leaving 13 bases between them. The CDR3 extends over 15 amino acids. Germline-derived CDR1 and CDR2 are SGHAT and FQNNGV. The CDR3 loop reads CASSFSSAGTDTQYF. CDR3 DNA sequence: TGTGCCAGCAGCTTTAGCTCGGCTGGGACAGATACGCAGTATTTT.

This clone appeared many times. The V and J genes are TRBV7-2 and TRBJ2-3; D remains ambiguous. Trimming cost V 3 bases and J 6 bases, with 10 bases left between them. The CDR3 extends over 13 amino acids. The V gene's germline CDR1 is SGHTA and CDR2 FQGNSA. CDR3 DNA: TGTGCCAGCAGCTTTCATCCCGTGGATACGCAGTATTTT. Its translation is CASSFHPVDTQYF.

The J gene is TRBJ1-2, the V gene TRBV27, with D uncertain. Trimming removed 3 bases at V and 4 bases at J, with 9 bases between. This CDR3 is 13 amino acids long. The germline V gene has CDR1 MNHEY and CDR2 SMNVEV (reference sequence). The CDR3 nucleotides read TGTGCCAGCAGTTTCCGGAGCGGCTATGGCTACACCTTC. Amino acids: CASSFRSGYGYTF.